Only one count was recorded for the clone carrying this TCR beta chain. Its cognate antigen is unknown. This specimen comes from a study of cytomegalovirus exposure and HLA in healthy donors. Researchers ran the PCR with 60 Vbeta and 13 Jbeta primers. TCRdb keeps only in-frame clones here, not all; method: immunoSEQ multiplex PCR. Seen here are about 110,000 clones, about 79% observed once, and the top ten hold about 3%. The CDR3 runs to 14 residues. V was shortened by 1 base and J by 3 bases, with 8 bases between the two germline ends. Looked up from germline, CDR1 is SGHRS and CDR2 is YFSETQ. General study points: Presence/absence analyses rested on an assumption that sequencing depth was roughly uniform across donors. A later analysis linked around 17,000 TCR beta sequences to HLA alleles at 0.05 false discovery rate.

The sequence was collected from a woman younger than 35 in good health and CMV-seropositive. The sequencing sample was made of PBMCs. The J gene is TRBJ2-4, the V gene TRBV5-1; the D is unclear. Here the CDR3 DNA reads TGCGCCAGCAGCTTGTCTCTCAGCAAAAACATTCAGTACTTC. Amino acids: CASSLSLSKNIQYF.